The subject of this entry is one T cell receptor beta chain. The antigen it recognizes is unknown. No quality values exist for individual bases; no much larger clone is one base distant. The CDR3 starts with the cysteine, ends with the phenylalanine, and has 13 residues. CDR3 DNA is the only sequence kept; it has 39 bases, read in frame from the first base. V drops 5 bases and J drops 1 base, leaving 8 bases in between. Reading the germline V gene gives CDR1 ENHRY and CDR2 SYGVKD. The data were taken from a study of blood T cell repertoires in COVID-19 (dated by TCRdb to the early 2020s). The study in broad terms: Samples from collaborators originated in the United States, Italy and Spain and spanned both the acute and convalescent phases of COVID-19. Subjects who had been exposed to COVID-19, were actively infected with it, or had recovered from it provided the deeply sampled blood TCRbeta repertoires that made up the dataset. HLA class I and class II types, where available, came from metadata supplied by the sample provider rather than from assay-based typing. The material from the prospective study consisted of cDNA or gDNA derived from T cells, B-cell-depleted T cells, or PBMCs. Sample metadata almost always included a de-identified subject ID, COVID-19 status, age in years and sex. Samples came from the ongoing ImmuneRACE study (first 160 participants) plus 1,254 subjects from 6 global collaborators. A freely available public database, intended as a resource for researchers studying the immune response to SARS-CoV-2, is where the repertoires were released. The paper's findings and limits, for the study overall: The quantity of clinical and demographic metadata differed by source and by participant and was supplied without curation.

One collaborating source in Seattle enrolled patients during active infection and followed them longitudinally through the course of disease. The collaborating institutions used their own protocols to collect whole blood in K2EDTA tubes. For TCRbeta analysis, collaborators shipped samples in one of three forms: frozen whole blood, isolated PBMCs, or DNA extracted from either of those sample types. TCRbeta CDR3 regions were amplified from genomic DNA using the immunoSEQ Assay, a bias-controlled multiplex PCR. The study's processing was this. Within the assay, amplification of reference gene primers was used to estimate how many nucleated cells each sample contained. To quantify the absolute abundance of each unique TCRbeta CDR3 rearrangement, sequence reads were collapsed and filtered. For each sample, productive Simpson clonality was calculated as the square root of Simpson's diversity index across productive rearrangements. Not all clones reach the TCRdb copy of this immuneACCESS table, which keeps in-frame sequences only. Checked studies attribute under half of the gap to unresolved V genes and leave the rest unexplained. V, J and clone size are taken as reported in that table, and D and trimming were inferred from the DNA itself. Counted in this sample were roughly 69,000 clones; around 80% of them appeared once. The ten most abundant clones make up 10% to 15% of the sample.

The sequencing input was peripheral blood. The sequence derives from a man in his forties or fifties with COVID-19, enrolled during active disease. The chain is encoded by TRBV10-3 joined to TRBJ1-1; the D region possibly corresponds to TRBD1 (5 bases align). The CDR3 protein is CAISKQENTEAFF. The bases are TGTGCCATCAGTAAACAGGAGAACACTGAAGCTTTCTTT.